Below, 11 T cell receptor beta chains from the same sample are listed, as sequenced in a study of blood T cell repertoires in COVID-19. The repertoire was sequenced with immunoSEQ multiplex PCR; TCRdb's copy has only in-frame clones and lacks some. Seen here are over 450,000 clones, around nine tenths observed once, and the top ten hold 7.8%. The specimen was peripheral blood. These TCRs come from a woman aged 45-60 years with COVID-19, enrolled during active disease.

This clone has ten or more counts. J is TRBJ1-1 and V is TRBV3-1 (or the pseudogene TRBV3-2); D unclear. This CDR3 contains 14 residues. The V end lost 1 base, the J end lost 1 base, and 7 bases lay between the germline ends. Germline loops: CDR1 LGHDT, CDR2 YNNKEL (reference sequence). This CDR3 is CASSQAWANTEAFF. In DNA, the CDR3 is TGTGCCAGCAGCCAAGCCTGGGCGAACACTGAAGCTTTCTTT.

This clone was counted between two and nine times. V and J are TRBV19 and TRBJ1-2, with no clear D. There are 13 residues in the CDR3. The ends were cut back, 10 bases at V and 4 bases at J, with 16 bases in the middle. Per the germline V gene, CDR1 is LNHDA and CDR2 is SQIVND (reference sequence). Written as DNA, the CDR3 is TGTGCCACTGTTAAGCCGGGGAGCTATGGCTACACCTTC. Translated, it gives CATVKPGSYGYTF.

This chain links TRBV4-1 with TRBJ1-2; D gene uncertain. Germline V gene data show CDR1 as MGHRA and CDR2 as YSYEKL. The CDR3 is 14 amino acids. Trimming took off 1 base at V and 4 bases at J, with 10 bases between the two ends. CDR3 coding DNA: TGCGCCAGCAGCCAAGTCCTAGTCTCCTATGGCTACACCTTC. Protein: CASSQVLVSYGYTF.

This chain links TRBV19 with TRBJ1-1; 11 bases fit TRBD1. The CDR3 contains 16 residues. Losses at the gene ends were 3 bases for V and 11 bases for J; bases not matched to a gene: 14. CDR1 and CDR2 (germline): LNHDA, SQIVND (reference sequence). This CDR3 is CASSMSRDRGDFLAFF. The CDR3 DNA reads TGTGCCAGTAGTATGTCGCGGGACAGGGGGGACTTTCTTGCTTTCTTT. Full variable domain (remainder filled in from reference TRBV19 and TRBJ1-1): DGGITQSPKYLFRKEGQNVTLSCEQNLNHDAMYWYRQDPGQGLRLIYYSQIVNDFQKGDIAEGYSVSREKKESFPLTVTSAQKNPTAFYLCASSMSRDRGDFLAFFGQGTRLTVV.

J is TRBJ2-1 and V is TRBV19; TRBD2 matches 9 bases. Germline values: CDR1 LNHDA, CDR2 SQIVND (reference sequence). V dropped 3 bases and J dropped 1; count of bases not matched to a gene: 4. The CDR3 has 16 residues. The CDR3 loop reads CASSIDSGGSYNEQFF. CDR3 bases: TGTGCCAGTAGTATCGATAGCGGGGGATCCTACAATGAGCAGTTCTTC.

This rearrangement joins TRBV5-1 to TRBJ2-3; 11 positions agree with TRBD2. The V and J ends lost 2 bases and 2 bases, in that order; junction bases with no gene match: 4. Germline V gene lookup returns CDR1 SGHRS and CDR2 YFSETQ. This CDR3 comprises 16 residues. The CDR3 sequence: CASSFRLAGYTDTQYF. The CDR3 DNA reads as TGCGCCAGCAGCTTTCGACTAGCGGGGTACACAGATACGCAGTATTTT.

V gene TRBV15 combines with J gene TRBJ2-3; 8 nucleotides match TRBD1. The J segment lost 4 bases and the V segment lost 3 bases, leaving 0 bases of the junction unmatched. The CDR3 loop spans 13 amino acids. The germline V gene encodes CDR1 LNHNV and CDR2 YYDKDF (reference sequence). This CDR3 is CATSRTGADTQYF. CDR3 bases: TGTGCCACCAGCAGGACAGGGGCAGATACGCAGTATTTT.

The rearrangement joins TRBV11-2 to TRBJ1-2, with 8 positions matching TRBD1. The CDR3 runs to 12 residues. Per the germline V gene, CDR1 is SGHAT and CDR2 is FQNNGV. J gave up 7 bases and V 4 bases, and 2 bases lay outside the gene matches. For the CDR3, the DNA is TGTGCCAGCAGCTCAGGGGGCTCTGGCTACACCTTC. Translating gives CASSSGGSGYTF.

This chain links TRBV12-3 or TRBV12-4 with TRBJ1-5, with D possibly being TRBD1 (6 bases). The CDR3 is 13 amino acids. Trimming left V 8 bases short and J 0 bases short, with 8 bases between. CDR3 region: CASQGFSNQPQHF. In DNA form, the CDR3 reads TGTGCCAGCCAGGGGTTTAGCAATCAGCCCCAGCATTTT.

This clone was seen a single time. The chain has TRBV7-8 and TRBJ2-1, with D possibly matching TRBD1 (5 bases). The V end lost 1 base, the J end lost 4 bases, and 8 bases lay between the germline ends. This CDR3 region has 14 residues. CDR1 SGHVS and CDR2 FQNEAQ come from the germline V gene. For the CDR3, the DNA is TGTGCCAGCAGCTTAGGGGGCTATTACAATGAGCAGTTCTTC. Translating it yields CASSLGGYYNEQFF.

This sequence joins TRBV3-1 (or the pseudogene TRBV3-2) and TRBJ2-1; D remains ambiguous. The V gene's germline CDR1 is LGHDT and CDR2 YNNKEL (reference sequence). The V and J ends lost 3 bases and 0 bases respectively, with 9 bases between them. This CDR3 spans 15 amino acids. CDR3 amino acids: CASSQARSSYNEQFF. The CDR3 nucleotides are TGTGCCAGCAGCCAGGCACGATCCTCCTACAATGAGCAGTTCTTC.